These 13 T cell receptor beta chains were all obtained from the same sample, sequenced in a study of shared clonotypes between healthy human individuals. The naive CD8 population came from CD45RO-negative cells selected for CCR7, without terminally differentiated effector memory CD45RA+ cells. Only in-frame clones appear in the TCRdb table, and some are missing; sequencing was by immunoSEQ multiplex PCR. There are about 2,200,000 clones in the sample; about 92% occur only once, and about 1.8% lies in the top ten. Sequences were obtained from naive CD8+ T cells from PBMCs. Receptors were obtained from a man aged 18 to 29 in good health. Some clones in this sample may be carry-over from other donors' samples.

The chain uses TRBV11-2 and TRBJ2-5; TRBD2 matches 9 bases. This CDR3 spans 15 amino acids. V lost 5 bases, J lost 1 base, and 5 bases stayed unmatched. The germline V gene encodes CDR1 SGHAT and CDR2 FQNNGV. The DNA for the CDR3 is TGTGCCAGCAGCCTCTGGACTAGCGCCCAAGAGACCCAGTACTTC. Its translation: CASSLWTSAQETQYF. Together with reference TRBV11-2 and TRBJ2-5, the CDR3 gives the full variable domain: EAGVAQSPRYKIIEKRQSVAFWCNPISGHATLYWYQQILGQGPKLLIQFQNNGVVDDSQLPKDRFSAERLKGVDSTLKIQPAKLEDSAVYLCASSLWTSAQETQYFGPGTRLLVL.

Comment on this clone: Within the sample, other DNA sequences also encode this same CDR3. The chain uses TRBV4-3 and TRBJ2-7; the D is unclear. The CDR3 length is 15 residues. Trimming stripped 0 bases from V and 1 base from J, with 10 bases between. Germline V lookup: CDR1 LGHNA, CDR2 YSLEER. The CDR3 bases are TGCGCCAGCAGCCAAGATAGGGTCTCGTCCTACGAGCAGTACTTC. It translates to CASSQDRVSSYEQYF.

The chain has TRBV5-1 and TRBJ1-2; D gene unclear. Germline-derived CDR1 and CDR2 are SGHRS and YFSETQ. V lost 0 bases, J lost 0 bases, and 15 bases lay in between. There are 17 residues in the CDR3. The DNA for the CDR3 is TGCGCCAGCAGCTTGGGGACGGAAAGGGTACCTAACTATGGCTACACCTTC. It specifies CASSLGTERVPNYGYTF.

The V gene is TRBV7-6, the J gene TRBJ2-2, with D possibly matching TRBD2 (5 bases). With 5 bases removed from V and 1 base from J, the gap between germline ends came to 17 bases. The CDR3 is 17 residues long. Germline assignment: CDR1 SGHVS and CDR2 FNYEAQ. Here the CDR3 reads CASSLKRSGLNTGELFF. The CDR3 DNA follows: TGTGCCAGCAGCCTAAAGCGGAGCGGCTTGAACACCGGGGAGCTGTTTTTT. Variable domain in full (rest from reference TRBV7-6 and TRBJ2-2): GAGVSQSPRYKVTKRGQDVALRCDPISGHVSLYWYRQALGQGPEFLTYFNYEAQQDKSGLPNDRFSAERPEGSISTLTIQRTEQRDSAMYRCASSLKRSGLNTGELFFGEGSRLTVL.

This rearrangement joins TRBV27 to TRBJ2-1; no reliable D call. Germline CDR1 MNHEY, CDR2 SMNVEV (reference sequence). This CDR3 region has 12 residues. Deletions cut 3 bases from V and 8 bases from J, with 8 bases between. This CDR3 is CASSFMDDEQFF. In DNA form, the CDR3 reads TGTGCCAGCAGTTTTATGGACGATGAGCAGTTCTTC.

This clone was seen only once. The chain carries TRBV29-1 and TRBJ2-1, with TRBD2 identical over 10 bases. The CDR3 has 17 residues. With V trimmed by 7 bases and J by 2 bases, 14 bases remained unmatched. Germline V lookup: CDR1 SQVTM, CDR2 ANQGSEA. CDR3 sequence reads: CSALASGSKFTYNEQFF. The CDR3 DNA reads TGCAGCGCCCTAGCTAGCGGGAGTAAGTTCACCTACAATGAGCAGTTCTTC.

The gene calls are TRBV7-9 and TRBJ2-2; 9 positions match TRBD1. This CDR3 contains 14 residues. Trimming cost V 0 bases and J 7 bases; bases outside gene matches: 0. CDR1 and CDR2 (germline): SEHNR, FQNEAQ (reference sequence). CDR3 nucleotide sequence: TGTGCCAGCAGCTTAGCGGACAGGGGCGGGGAGCTGTTTTTT. Translated, it gives CASSLADRGGELFF.

The chain recombines TRBV28 with TRBJ2-1; 7 bases match TRBD2. The CDR3 is 15 residues long. The J segment lost 8 bases and the V segment lost 2 bases, leaving 9 bases of the junction unmatched. Germline CDR1 reads MDHEN; CDR2 reads SYDVKM. The CDR3 DNA sequence: TGTGCCAGCAGTTTAGCGGGGGACTTCAGGGATGAGCAGTTCTTC. This sequence encodes CASSLAGDFRDEQFF.

The V call is TRBV5-1, the J call TRBJ2-5; 7 positions agree with TRBD1. This CDR3 is built from 15 residues. The V gene's germline CDR1 is SGHRS and CDR2 YFSETQ. With 0 bases clipped from V and 4 bases from J, the junction kept 6 bases outside the gene matches. CDR3 coding DNA: TGCGCCAGCAGCTTGGGACGCCCAGGGGGAGAGACCCAGTACTTC. Protein: CASSLGRPGGETQYF.

About this clone itself: The sample carries other DNA sequences with the same CDR3. The V and J genes are TRBV27 and TRBJ2-7; possibly TRBD2 for D (6 bases). The CDR3 is 14 residues long. CDR1 MNHEY and CDR2 SMNVEV come from the germline V gene (reference sequence). Trimming removed 2 bases at V and 0 bases at J, with 8 bases between. This chain's CDR3 is CASSLGGYSYEQYF. The CDR3 DNA follows: TGTGCCAGCAGTTTAGGAGGGTACTCCTACGAGCAGTACTTC.

This clone was picked up one time. The rearrangement uses TRBV5-1 and TRBJ2-7; D is possibly TRBD1 (5 bases). Germline CDR1 is SGHRS and CDR2 is YFSETQ. Trimming took off 4 bases at V and 4 bases at J, with 18 bases between the two ends. The CDR3 has 15 residues. CDR3: CASSLRGGPEYEQYF. DNA for the CDR3: TGCGCCAGCAGCCTTAGGGGTGGTCCTGAGTACGAGCAGTACTTC.

The V call is TRBV28, the J call TRBJ2-5; D ambiguous. Germline V lookup: CDR1 MDHEN, CDR2 SYDVKM. V lost 6 bases and J lost 5, with 16 bases in between. The CDR3 totals 14 residues. CDR3 sequence (DNA): TGTGCCAGCAGCCCGCTCAAGTCCTGGGAGACCCAGTACTTC. Encoded protein: CASSPLKSWETQYF.

This chain joins TRBV4-3 and TRBJ1-1; TRBD1 is a possible D gene (6 bases). Trimming stripped 2 bases from V and 3 bases from J, with 10 bases between. CDR3 size: 14 residues. Germline V gene data show CDR1 as LGHNA and CDR2 as YSLEER. The CDR3 region has the DNA TGCGCCAGCAGCCAACTTCAGGGGCACACTGAAGCTTTCTTT. Its protein is CASSQLQGHTEAFF.